The 8 T cell receptor beta chains presented below share a single source sample, sequenced in a study of blood T cell repertoires in COVID-19. Repertoires were generated with immunoSEQ multiplex PCR, while TCRdb's copy carries only in-frame clones and drops some. Among about 230,000 clones listed, just under 90% were seen once. Sequencing was done on a sample of peripheral blood. The origin of the receptors is a man aged 25 to 45 with COVID-19, enrolled during active disease.

The chain carries TRBV2 and TRBJ1-5, with D possibly being TRBD1 (5 bases). The CDR3 is 15 residues long. V was shortened by 6 bases and J by 10 bases, with 22 bases between the two germline ends. The V gene's germline CDR1 is SNHLY and CDR2 FYNNEI. CDR3 in DNA: TGTGCCAGCAGAGAACGCGGGGCAATCCGCGACCCCCAGCATTTT. Translated: CASRERGAIRDPQHF.

This chain connects TRBV19 to TRBJ1-5, with D unresolved. CDR3 length: 10 amino acids. Germline CDR1 reads LNHDA; CDR2 reads SQIVND (reference sequence). Trimming removed 7 bases at V and 11 bases at J, with 9 bases between. CDR3 DNA: TGTGCCAGTAAAAGAGAGACCCAGCATTTT. The encoded protein is CASKRETQHF. The complete variable domain, with remaining parts taken from reference TRBV19 and TRBJ1-5, reads DGGITQSPKYLFRKEGQNVTLSCEQNLNHDAMYWYRQDPGQGLRLIYYSQIVNDFQKGDIAEGYSVSREKKESFPLTVTSAQKNPTAFYLCASKRETQHFGDGTRLSIL.

This clone has just one count. The CDR3 bases are TGTGCCAGCAGCTCGACAGGGGGCGTTGCTGAAGCTTTCTTT. As protein: CASSSTGGVAEAFF. J is TRBJ1-1 and V is TRBV6-5; 10 bases are a match to TRBD1. CDR1 is MNHEY, CDR2 SVGAGI, per germline. The CDR3 loop spans 14 amino acids. After removal of 6 bases from V and 6 bases from J, the junction contained 7 bases not matched to a gene.

V usage is TRBV2 and J usage is TRBJ1-5, with D tentatively TRBD1 (5 bases). Germline V gene data show CDR1 as SNHLY and CDR2 as FYNNEI. The V and J ends lost 7 bases and 4 bases respectively, with 23 bases between them. This CDR3 comprises 17 residues. DNA for the CDR3: TGTGCCAGCACCGAGGTACAGGTGTTAGGATGGAATCAGCCCCAGCATTTT. It specifies CASTEVQVLGWNQPQHF.

The chain has TRBV6-4 and TRBJ2-1; the D gene is possibly TRBD1 (6 bases). Germline values: CDR1 MRHNA, CDR2 SNTAGT. The CDR3 sequence is 15 residues long. The V and J ends lost 6 bases and 9 bases respectively, with 21 bases between them. CDR3 bases: TGTGCCAGCAGATTGTATAGTTCAGGGGTTGGTGAGCAGTTCTTC. Protein product: CASRLYSSGVGEQFF.

The chain combines TRBV28 with TRBJ2-5, with a weak D call TRBD1 (6 bases). The germline V gene encodes CDR1 MDHEN and CDR2 SYDVKM. Between the trimmed V and J ends, which lost 4 bases and 0 bases, there was a span of 12 bases. CDR3 size: 15 residues. The chain's CDR3 is CASSSTGTYQETQYF. CDR3 nucleotides: TGTGCCAGCAGTTCGACCGGGACATACCAAGAGACCCAGTACTTC.

This chain connects TRBV24-1 to TRBJ2-1; TRBD2 might be the D (6 bases). This CDR3 comprises 16 residues. Deletions cut 0 bases from V and 9 bases from J, with 17 bases between. Germline V gene sequence: CDR1 KGHDR, CDR2 SFDVKD. CDR3 nucleotide sequence: TGTGCCACCAGTGATTTGGACTCCTTGACTAGGGCTGAGCAGTTCTTC. It translates to CATSDLDSLTRAEQFF.

This chain links TRBV6-5 with TRBJ1-2; D remains unclear. The germline V gene has CDR1 MNHEY and CDR2 SVGAGI. CDR3 length: 13 residues. V shed 2 bases and J shed 5 bases, with 9 bases lying between them. This CDR3 is CASSYGGWYGYTF. The CDR3 DNA follows: TGTGCCAGCAGTTACGGAGGCTGGTATGGCTACACCTTC.